The 21 T cell receptor beta chains below all came from one sample that was sequenced in a study of T cells in Graves' hyperthyroidism and ophthalmopathy (dated by TCRdb to the late 2010s). Library construction relied on multiplex PCR. Instrument used: Illumina HiSeq 2000. Amplification of TCR beta CDR3 regions was carried out from RNA transcripts. The first round of RT-PCR for the TCR CDR3 was performed with the HTBI primer set and the Qiagen OneStep RT-PCR kit. Clones were called with MiXCR by TCRdb after fastp trimmed the public reads at Q25, and only in-frame beta chains were retained. Every entry covers one CDR3 protein and lists the most common genes and DNA from its rows. The sample includes a few hundred thousand distinct CDR3 sequences, with 40% to 55% observed a single time. About 8.3% of the sample rests with the top ten. The sample consisted of peripheral blood or thyroid tissue (not recorded which). These receptors were obtained from a woman younger than 35 with Graves' hyperthyroidism.

About this clonotype itself: Being one base from a much bigger clone, this may be a read error. It is likely a read error, because the conserved phenylalanine at the end of the CDR3 is missing. The J gene is TRBJ2-5, the V gene TRBV5-5; 11 bases match TRBD2. V shed 5 bases, J shed 2 bases, and the junction held 17 bases outside the gene matches. This CDR3 comprises 19 residues. The germline V gene encodes CDR1 SGHKS and CDR2 YYEKEE (reference sequence). The DNA of the CDR3 is TGTGCCAGCAGTTCCGAAAGGCTAGCGGGAGGTCCTAAGCAAGAGACCCAGTACTTA. Translating it yields CASSSERLAGGPKQETQYL.

This clonotype was detected ten times or more. The V call is TRBV7-3, the J call TRBJ2-1; 10 nucleotides agree with TRBD2. Germline V gene sequence: CDR1 SGHTA, CDR2 FQGTGA. Trimming took 0 bases from V and 8 from J; bases not matched to a gene: 4. This CDR3 has 15 residues. The CDR3 spells CASSLTPSGGYEQFF. The CDR3 region has the DNA TGTGCCAGCAGCTTAACTCCTAGCGGGGGCTATGAGCAGTTCTTC. The full variable domain, with the rest looked up from reference TRBV7-3 and TRBJ2-1, is GAGVSQTPSNKVTEKGKYVELRCDPISGHTALYWYRQSLGQGPEFLIYFQGTGAADDSGLPNDRFFAVRPEGSVSTLKIQRTERGDSAVYLCASSLTPSGGYEQFFGPGTRLTVL.

This clonotype appeared many times. The rearrangement joins TRBV6-2 or TRBV6-3 to TRBJ2-7; D call uncertain. Trimming removed 7 bases from V and 2 bases from J, with 21 bases in between. Germline V gene lookup returns CDR1 MNHEY and CDR2 SVGEGT. The CDR3 runs to 16 residues. The CDR3 sequence: CASTAITSDGTYEQYF. The CDR3 nucleotides read TGTGCCAGCACGGCAATTACGTCTGACGGAACCTACGAGCAGTACTTC.

This clonotype was seen a few times. The DNA of the CDR3 is TGCAGTGCTAGACGTGGGGTAGAAGCAGATACGCAGTATTTT. Its protein product is CSARRGVEADTQYF. The gene calls are TRBV20-1 and TRBJ2-3, with unresolved D. CDR3 length: 14 residues. Trimming pared 2 bases from V and 4 bases from J, leaving 13 bases between. From germline, CDR1 is DFQATT and CDR2 SNEGSKA (reference sequence).

J is TRBJ2-5 and V is TRBV11-3; TRBD2 matches 7 bases. Gene TRBJ2-1 matches the end of the DNA better, so the J call may be wrong. Germline CDR1 is SGHNT and CDR2 is YENEEA. This CDR3 is 14 amino acids long. The CDR3 loop is CASSSPGGDNEQFF. The CDR3 region has the DNA TGTGCCAGCAGCTCCCCTGGGGGGGACAATGAGCAGTTCTTC.

The chain joins TRBV5-5 to TRBJ2-1, with no clear D. The length of the CDR3 is 13 residues. Germline V gene data show CDR1 as SGHKS and CDR2 as YYEKEE (reference sequence). V gave up 2 bases and J gave up 7 bases, with 10 bases separating them. DNA of the CDR3: TGTGCCAGCAGCTTAGTTTTCGGGAATGAGCAGTTCTTC. Its protein is CASSLVFGNEQFF.

This clonotype showed up many times. The chain recombines TRBV20-1 with TRBJ2-7, with 14 nucleotides matching TRBD2. V was pared by 4 bases and J by 2 bases, with 1 base of the junction left unmatched. Germline CDR1 DFQATT, CDR2 SNEGSKA (reference sequence). The CDR3 has 14 residues. In nucleotides, the CDR3 is TGCAGTGCTAAGGGACTAGCGGGAGCCTACGAGCAGTACTTC. It specifies CSAKGLAGAYEQYF.

This clonotype occurred a few times. The genes are TRBV19 and TRBJ2-7; 7 bases fit TRBD1. Germline V gene lookup returns CDR1 LNHDA and CDR2 SQIVND (reference sequence). Trimming removed 6 bases from V and 3 bases from J; junction bases left unmatched: 8. The CDR3 totals 14 residues. CDR3 loop: CASRKTGTNYEQYF. The CDR3 nucleotides read TGTGCCAGTAGGAAGACAGGGACAAACTACGAGCAGTACTTC.

This clonotype was picked up many times. The rearrangement uses TRBV27 and TRBJ2-5; D is possibly TRBD1 (5 bases). CDR3 length: 15 amino acids. The germline V gene has CDR1 MNHEY and CDR2 SMNVEV (reference sequence). V dropped 2 bases and J dropped 5 bases, with 15 bases sitting between them. For the CDR3, the DNA is TGTGCCAGCAGTTTACGGCAGGGAAGGTTGGAGACCCAGTACTTC. This gives the protein CASSLRQGRLETQYF.

V usage is TRBV6-5 and J usage is TRBJ2-7; 9 bases fit TRBD2. With 2 bases clipped from V and 7 bases from J, the junction kept 6 bases outside the gene matches. The CDR3 spans 14 residues. Germline V gene sequence: CDR1 MNHEY, CDR2 SVGAGI. In DNA, the CDR3 is TGTGCCAGCAGTTACGCGGGAGGGCCAAGGGAGCAGTACTTC. Protein product: CASSYAGGPREQYF.

The rearrangement links TRBV29-1 to TRBJ2-7; D unclear. Germline V lookup: CDR1 SQVTM, CDR2 ANQGSEA. CDR3 length: 13 residues. The CDR3 spells CSEVVASSYEQYF. CDR3 coding DNA: TGCAGTGAAGTTGTAGCCAGCTCCTACGAGCAGTACTTC.

The chain combines TRBV28 with TRBJ2-7; 11 bases agree with TRBD1. Germline V gene data show CDR1 as MDHEN and CDR2 as SYDVKM. Unmatched junction bases numbered 13, after V lost 3 bases and J lost 0 bases. The CDR3 runs to 19 residues. The CDR3 nucleotides are TGTGCCAGCAGTTTGAATGTAGGGACAGGGGGAGGCCGCTCCTACGAGCAGTACTTC. It specifies CASSLNVGTGGGRSYEQYF. Complete variable domain (other parts from reference TRBV28 and TRBJ2-7): DVKVTQSSRYLVKRTGEKVFLECVQDMDHENMFWYRQDPGLGLRLIYFSYDVKMKEKGDIPEGYSVSREKKERFSLILESASTNQTSMYLCASSLNVGTGGGRSYEQYFGPGTRLTVT.

This clonotype was recorded once. CDR3 region: CASSSQGAPGYTF. The CDR3 DNA reads TGTGCCAGCAGTTCACAGGGGGCGCCGGGCTACACCTTC. This chain joins TRBV6-5 and TRBJ1-2; 9 bases match TRBD1. The CDR3 length is 13 residues. V trimming: 4 bases; J trimming: 8 bases; junction bases outside the gene matches: 5. Germline CDR1 and CDR2: MNHEY and SVGAGI.

This clonotype has ten or more counts. The rearrangement joins TRBV20-1 to TRBJ1-1, with TRBD1 matching over 10 bases. This CDR3 is 17 amino acids long. V lost 2 bases and J lost 0; bases outside the gene matches: 9. Germline V gives CDR1 DFQATT, CDR2 SNEGSKA (reference sequence). The CDR3 loop is CSARWEGTGAMNTEAFF. In nucleotides, the CDR3 is TGCAGTGCTAGATGGGAGGGGACAGGGGCTATGAACACTGAAGCTTTCTTT.

This clonotype has at least ten counts. J is TRBJ1-2 and V is TRBV29-1, with 8 bases lining up with TRBD1. V dropped 6 bases and J dropped 8; count of bases not matched to a gene: 5. Germline-derived CDR1 and CDR2 are SQVTM and ANQGSEA. The CDR3 has 11 residues. The CDR3 loop reads CSVMTGAGYTF. Here the CDR3 DNA reads TGCAGCGTGATGACAGGGGCCGGCTACACCTTC.

This rearrangement joins TRBV5-1 to TRBJ1-2; TRBD1 is a possible D gene (5 bases). Looked up from germline, CDR1 is SGHRS and CDR2 is YFSETQ. V was clipped by 4 bases and J by 6 bases, with 13 bases between them. This CDR3 is 13 amino acids long. The CDR3 here is CASSGGAADGYTF. DNA for the CDR3: TGCGCCAGCAGCGGCGGGGCAGCGGATGGCTACACCTTC.

As to this clonotype: At one of its ends the junction is not consistent with the germline gene, which may arise from a read error. The CDR3 DNA reads TGTGCCAGCAGCTTAGTGTACAGCGGGGGCCACTTC. Its translation: CASSLVYSGGHF. This chain connects TRBV7-2 to TRBJ2-7, with 8 bases lining up with TRBD2. The CDR3 is 12 amino acids. The germline gives CDR1 SGHTA, CDR2 FQGNSA.

This clonotype has ten or more counts. This chain joins TRBV27 and TRBJ2-7; 10 bases are shared with TRBD1. Germline-derived CDR1 and CDR2 are MNHEY and SMNVEV (reference sequence). The CDR3 covers 15 residues. V lost 1 base and J lost 6; bases outside the gene matches: 6. CDR3 loop: CASSLFRDRGGEQYF. CDR3 bases: TGTGCCAGCAGTTTATTCCGGGACAGGGGAGGCGAGCAGTACTTC.

This clonotype was observed many times. CDR3 region: CASSGASVPYEQYF. The DNA for the CDR3 is TGTGCCAGCTCCGGGGCTAGCGTGCCCTACGAGCAGTACTTC. This rearrangement joins TRBV2 to TRBJ2-7; possibly TRBD2 for D (6 bases). Trimming removed 8 bases at V and 2 bases at J, with 16 bases between. This CDR3 contains 14 residues. Germline V gives CDR1 SNHLY, CDR2 FYNNEI.

The chain combines TRBV10-3 with TRBJ1-2; 8 nucleotides agree with TRBD1. The CDR3 covers 13 residues. Unmatched junction bases numbered 7, after V lost 5 bases and J lost 8 bases. The germline V gene encodes CDR1 ENHRY and CDR2 SYGVKD. CDR3 DNA: TGTGCCATCAGTACGGGACAGGCAAGCGGCTACACCTTC. Amino acids: CAISTGQASGYTF.

The chain is built from TRBV15 and TRBJ2-7, with D unclear. Germline CDR1 LNHNV, CDR2 YYDKDF (reference sequence). Trimming stripped 0 bases from V and 9 bases from J, with 9 bases between. CDR3 size: 12 residues. The chain's CDR3 is CATSRDQDVQYF. CDR3 bases: TGTGCCACCAGCAGAGATCAGGATGTGCAGTACTTC.